Listed here is a single TCR beta chain. No antigen is known for it. No per-base quality is available; no much larger clone lies one base away. In the ophthalmopathy patients, disease was moderately to severely active, with a Clinical Activity Score of 3 or more, a NOSPECS grade of 4 or more, and a duration of less than 3 months. Exclusion was applied to patients with uncontrolled infections, other autoimmune diseases, pregnancy or lactation. Clinical symptoms, serum thyroxine and TRAb, thyroid ultrasound, and orbital computed tomography formed the basis for the diagnoses. Ficoll-Paque density gradient centrifugation was used to isolate PBMCs from approximately 10 ml of fresh peripheral blood. Trizol reagent was used to extract total RNA, and RNA quality was then checked on an Agilent 2100 Bioanalyzer. Amplification of TCR beta CDR3 regions was carried out from RNA transcripts. For the first round of RT-PCR on the TCR CDR3, the HTBI primer set was used together with the Qiagen OneStep RT-PCR kit. A second multiplex PCR round built the libraries, followed by size selection and purification. The libraries were sequenced on an Illumina HiSeq2000 using paired-end 100 bp reads. Turning to the authors' computational methods: Raw data were processed with SOAPnuke, discarding reads with adapters, uncalled bases, mean Phred below 15, or no exact constant-primer or identifier match. High-quality paired reads were merged using COPE v1.2.5, and each unique nucleotide sequence was defined as a clonotype. MiTCR v1.1 was used to align the clonotypes against IMGT TRBV, TRBD and TRBJ reference segments. The analysis was restricted to V-J combinations with a frequency above 0.0001, which together covered roughly 99% of the repertoires. The TCS score was defined as F50 (clonal expansion) divided by E x V (chaos), with BLOSUM62-based TCRdist calculated between CDR3 peptides within each V-J. Welch's t-statistics and random forest reduced 500 to 650 V-J features to roughly 13, which were used in a naive Bayes classifier (R e1071). Clones were called with MiXCR by TCRdb after fastp trimmed the public reads at Q25, and only in-frame beta chains were retained. Records with the same CDR3 protein are collapsed into one entry carrying the most frequent genes and DNA. The V and J calls shown here were made by TCRdb, not taken from the authors' results. This sample gives nearly 600,000 distinct CDR3 sequences in total; more than 13% of them show up just once. Around 7% of the sample belongs to the ten largest clones.

This sample is drawn from a study of T cells in Graves' hyperthyroidism and ophthalmopathy (dated by TCRdb to about 2019). With regard to the full study: Peripheral blood was collected at initial diagnosis, before any treatment. To identify distinguishing TCR V-J signatures, a discovery cohort of about 100 patients was used, comprising roughly 45 with Graves' ophthalmopathy and some 57 with stable Graves' hyperthyroidism. Following sampling, methimazole starting at 30 mg daily was given to hyperthyroidism patients, and high-dose intravenous methylprednisolone was given to ophthalmopathy patients. Prospective prediction of ophthalmopathy was tested in an independent validation cohort consisting of 18 hyperthyroidism patients and more than 15 patients who later progressed to ophthalmopathy. Thyroid tissue and blood T-cell repertoires from six Graves' hyperthyroidism patients were also compared in the study. The approximately 90 discovery patients were randomly split 7:3 into training and test sets. The paper describes TCR Vbeta CDR3 sequencing of 135 peripheral blood samples, made up of some 40 ophthalmopathy patients, more than 70 hyperthyroidism patients and 17 progressor patients.

Study-wide conclusions, independent of this receptor: In validation, the model predicted progression to ophthalmopathy a median of about 6.8 months before onset, with approximately 71% sensitivity and almost 75% specificity. Sample size was not statistically predetermined, and investigators were not blinded to group allocation. Most expanded thyroid clonotypes (frequency above 0.001) were also detected in blood, suggesting blood repertoires may reflect thyroid immune responses. In cross-validation, a model built on a 13 V-J signature told ophthalmopathy apart from stable hyperthyroidism with 85% to 90% sensitivity and approximately 81% specificity, and in testing the same model reached 80%/75%.

Trimming takes 8 bases from V and 5 bases from J, and the germline ends sit 18 bases apart. The germline V gene yields MDHEN for CDR1 and SYDVKM for CDR2. The CDR3 covers 14 residues, taking in both the cysteine and the phenylalanine. The sequence is cut down to CDR3 DNA, 42 bases in frame from base 1. Recombination joined TRBV28 with TRBJ2-5, with a tentative D call of TRBD1 or TRBD2, each matching 6 bases. Sequenced material: blood. The receptor's source is a woman under 30 with Graves' ophthalmopathy. The sequence in DNA is TGTGCCAGCCGCATTAGGGGGGCTTGGGAGACCCAGTACTTC. Its translation reads: CASRIRGAWETQYF.